A single T cell receptor beta chain is shown here with its context. The V end was cut by 5 bases, the J end by 7 bases, with 8 bases between. The V gene's germline CDR1 is MNHEY and CDR2 SMNVEV (reference sequence). The CDR3 runs 11 residues. This sample is drawn from a study of T cell responses to AZD1222 COVID-19 vaccine. TCRdb's copy holds only in-frame clones and misses some; the assay was immunoSEQ multiplex PCR. This table has about 120,000 clones, 80% to 90% appearing once. The source was peripheral blood, collected on day 0 of MenACWY control vaccination. The chain combines TRBV27 with TRBJ2-5, with D possibly being TRBD1 (6 bases). This TCR was sampled from an adult in good health. CDR3 residues: CASSPRGTQYF. DNA for the CDR3: TGTGCCAGCAGTCCCAGGGGGACCCAGTACTTC.